This T cell receptor (beta chain) comes out of a study of blood T cells in healthy people across ages. Whole-study context: There was about one barcoded beta molecule captured by template switching per two T cells.

Regarding this clonotype: Its antigen remains unidentified.

General study results and limits: Greater diversity and more naive CD4+ cells were seen in long-lived donors than in aged donors.

Donors were healthy Caucasian individuals from Russia aged roughly 6 to 95. PBMCs were isolated at a quantity of at least 6 million per sample. Combining a sample-barcoded 5' primer with a J-beta primer mix, a second PCR ran for roughly 7 to 11 cycles. TCRdb re-called the 5' RACE reads through MiXCR, storing one row per CDR3 protein. Among 1.5 million to 2 million distinct CDR3 sequences listed, roughly 27% were seen once. The clonotype comes from a woman aged 25-40 years in good health. The sequencing sample was made of blood.

CDR3 sequence: CASSRAVNQPQHF. In DNA form, the CDR3 reads TGTGCCAGCAGTCGGGCAGTGAATCAGCCCCAGCATTTT. The rearrangement joins TRBV7-9 to TRBJ1-5; D not resolved. This CDR3 has 13 residues. The germline CDR1 and CDR2 sequences are SEHNR and FQNEAQ (reference sequence). Trimming took 6 bases from V and 4 from J, leaving 10 bases between them.